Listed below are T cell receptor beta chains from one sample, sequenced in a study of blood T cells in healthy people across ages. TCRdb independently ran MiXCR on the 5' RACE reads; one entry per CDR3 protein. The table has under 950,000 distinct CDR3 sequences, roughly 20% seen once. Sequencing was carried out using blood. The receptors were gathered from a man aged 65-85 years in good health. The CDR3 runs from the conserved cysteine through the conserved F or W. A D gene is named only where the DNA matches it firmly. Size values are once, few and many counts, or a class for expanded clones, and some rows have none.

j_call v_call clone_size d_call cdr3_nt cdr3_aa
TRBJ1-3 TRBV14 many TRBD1 TGTGCCAGCAGCTTGAGGGACAGCATGTTCTCTGGAAACACCATATATTTT CASSLRDSMFSGNTIYF
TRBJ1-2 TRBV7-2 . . TGTGCCAGCAGCTTCCCGGGGGGTCTGGGCTACACCTTC CASSFPGGLGYTF
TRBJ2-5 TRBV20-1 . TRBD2 TGCAGTGCTAGAGCGGGAGGAGGAGAGACCCAGTACTTC CSARAGGGETQYF
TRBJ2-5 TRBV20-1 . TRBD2 TGCAGTGCTAGGGTACTAGCGGGGTTGCGAGAGCAGTACTTC CSARVLAGLREQYF
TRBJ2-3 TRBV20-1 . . TGCAGTGCTCCCCCCCTTCTGAGCACAGATACGCAGTATTTT CSAPPLLSTDTQYF
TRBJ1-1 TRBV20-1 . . TGCAGTGCACGCCAGGTGTTTGGAGCTTTCTTT CSARQVFGAFF
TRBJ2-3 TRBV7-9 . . TGTGCCAGCAGCACCAGACCCGGGTCCTCCACAGATACGCAGTATTTT CASSTRPGSSTDTQYF
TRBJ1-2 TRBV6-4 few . TGTGCCAGCAGTCCCGAAGGAGGCGGACAAATCTATGGCTACACCTTC CASSPEGGGQIYGYTF
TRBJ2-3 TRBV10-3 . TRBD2 TGTGCCATCAGTGGAAGTACTAGCGGGGGCTACACAGATACGCAGTATTTT CAISGSTSGGYTDTQYF
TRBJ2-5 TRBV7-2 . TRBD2 TGTGCCAGCAGCTTAGCGATGGGGACTAGGGTCCAAGAGACCCAGTACTTC CASSLAMGTRVQETQYF